The clone carrying this TCR beta chain has just a few counts. The antigen is unknown. The data derive from a study of cytomegalovirus exposure and HLA in healthy donors. Broader study findings: The study found most TCR sequences rare, yet found some public TCRs in many donors.

The CDR3 spans 14 residues. Germline V gene sequence: CDR1 LGHNA, CDR2 YNFKEQ. The germline V and J ends were trimmed by 0 bases and 3 bases, with 9 bases remaining between them. The PCR made use of 60 Vbeta and 13 Jbeta primers. Using immunoSEQ multiplex PCR, the repertoire was profiled, and TCRdb retains in-frame clones only, with some absent. The data hold approximately 88,000 clones, with less than 85% observed a single time. Donors were nominally healthy when sampled, though unrecorded immune exposures were likely. Specimen: PBMCs. The clonotype originates from a man aged 25-45 years in good health and CMV-seropositive. The V call is TRBV4-2, the J call TRBJ2-7; D might be TRBD1 (6 bases). The CDR3 region has the DNA TGTGCCAGCAGCCAAGAAGTAGGGGGCTACGAGCAGTACTTC. Its protein product is CASSQEVGGYEQYF.